A single sample gave rise to the 8 T cell receptor beta chains below, sequenced in a study of T cell responses to AZD1222 COVID-19 vaccine. The data were produced by immunoSEQ multiplex PCR, yet TCRdb's version contains in-frame clones alone and is incomplete. The repertoire includes approximately 82,000 clones, 70% to 90% of them detected once, and about 13% sits in the top ten. Material: peripheral blood, obtained on day 0 of AZD1222 vaccination. The origin of the receptors is an adult in good health.

The genes are TRBV5-6 and TRBJ1-5; D is unresolved. The CDR3 runs 12 residues. V was clipped by 4 bases and J by 5 bases, with 7 bases between them. The germline V gene has CDR1 SGHDT and CDR2 YYEEEE. The CDR3 loop is CASSRSYQPQHF. The CDR3 nucleotides read TGTGCCAGCAGCCGGAGCTATCAGCCCCAGCATTTT. Looking up the rest from reference TRBV5-6 and TRBJ1-5 gives the full variable domain: DAGVTQSPTHLIKTRGQQVTLRCSPKSGHDTVSWYQQALGQGPQFIFQYYEEEERQRGNFPDRFSGHQFPNYSSELNVNALLLGDSALYLCASSRSYQPQHFGDGTRLSIL.

The chain is built from TRBV23-1 and TRBJ1-4; D unresolved. TRBV23-1 falls under the ORF class, with uncertain function. The CDR3 totals 15 residues. Trimming took 3 bases from V and 8 from J, leaving 16 bases between them. DNA for the CDR3: TGCGCCAGCAGTCATTACACCGTAAGTAAGGAAAAACTGTTTTTT. Its protein is CASSHYTVSKEKLFF.

The rearrangement uses TRBV4-3 and TRBJ1-1; D uncertain. Germline V gene sequence: CDR1 LGHNA, CDR2 YSLEER. V lost 0 bases to trimming and J lost 4 bases, with 9 bases between them. CDR3 length: 14 amino acids. The CDR3: CASSQDLLGTEAFF. The CDR3 DNA reads TGCGCCAGCAGCCAAGATCTACTCGGCACTGAAGCTTTCTTT.

This chain connects TRBV7-3 to TRBJ2-5; tentatively, D is TRBD2 (6 bases). Trimming shortened V by 3 bases and J by 5 bases, and 10 bases separated the two germline ends. Germline V gene lookup returns CDR1 SGHTA and CDR2 FQGTGA. This CDR3 comprises 13 residues. The chain's CDR3 is CASSLEGRETQYF. As DNA, the CDR3 is TGTGCCAGCAGCTTGGAGGGGCGGGAGACCCAGTACTTC.

Here the CDR3 reads CASTPLQGYTF. As DNA, the CDR3 is TGTGCCAGCACACCACTTCAGGGCTACACCTTC. V usage is TRBV2 and J usage is TRBJ1-2; D gene uncertain. CDR1 SNHLY and CDR2 FYNNEI come from the germline V gene. This CDR3 region has 11 residues. The V and J ends lost 7 bases and 8 bases respectively, with 11 bases between them.

This chain joins TRBV29-1 and TRBJ1-4; TRBD1 is a possible D gene (6 bases). Per germline, CDR1 SQVTM and CDR2 ANQGSEA. There are 12 residues in the CDR3. The V gene lost 3 bases and the J gene lost 7 bases, with 9 bases spanning the gap. CDR3 sequence: CSVDGGPEKLFF. DNA for the CDR3: TGCAGCGTTGACGGGGGGCCTGAAAAACTGTTTTTT.

The J gene is TRBJ1-1, the V gene TRBV29-1, with D perhaps TRBD1 (5 bases). The CDR3 has 12 amino acids. Germline V gene data show CDR1 as SQVTM and CDR2 as ANQGSEA. V was pared by 4 bases and J by 5 bases, with 11 bases between. Written as DNA, the CDR3 is TGCAGCGTTGCTGGTGGGGGGACTGAAGCTTTCTTT. This encodes CSVAGGGTEAFF.

The chain carries TRBV23-1 and TRBJ1-5; D gene ambiguous. TRBV23-1 belongs to the ORF category, with a function that is uncertain. Deletions cut 10 bases from V and 7 bases from J, with 14 bases between. This CDR3 is built from 12 residues. The CDR3 sequence is CANPPEEQPQHF. The CDR3 nucleotides are TGCGCCAACCCTCCCGAGGAGCAGCCCCAGCATTTT.